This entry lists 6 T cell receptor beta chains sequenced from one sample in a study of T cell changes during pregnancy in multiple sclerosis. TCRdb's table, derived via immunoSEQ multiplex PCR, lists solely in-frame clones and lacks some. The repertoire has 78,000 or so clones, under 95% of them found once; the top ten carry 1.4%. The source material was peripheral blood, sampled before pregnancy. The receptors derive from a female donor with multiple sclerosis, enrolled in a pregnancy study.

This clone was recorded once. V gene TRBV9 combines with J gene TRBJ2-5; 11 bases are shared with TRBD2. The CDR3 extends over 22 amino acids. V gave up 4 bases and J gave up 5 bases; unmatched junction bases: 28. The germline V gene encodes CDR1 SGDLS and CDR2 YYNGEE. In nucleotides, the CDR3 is TGTGCCAGCAGCAACCCACCCGGGGCTAGCGGGGGGCCTCGGGGGTCTGGGGAGACCCAGTACTTC. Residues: CASSNPPGASGGPRGSGETQYF.

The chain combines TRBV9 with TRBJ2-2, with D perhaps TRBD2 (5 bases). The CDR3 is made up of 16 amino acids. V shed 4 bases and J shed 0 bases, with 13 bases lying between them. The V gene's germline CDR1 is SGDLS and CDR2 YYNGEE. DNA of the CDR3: TGTGCCAGCAGCAGCGGAAGGGCCGCGAACACCGGGGAGCTGTTTTTT. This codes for CASSSGRAANTGELFF.

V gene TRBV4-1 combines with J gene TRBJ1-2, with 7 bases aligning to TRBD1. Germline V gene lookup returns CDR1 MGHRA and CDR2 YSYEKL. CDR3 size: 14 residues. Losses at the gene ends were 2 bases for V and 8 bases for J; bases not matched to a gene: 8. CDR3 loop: CASSQPTTGRGYTF. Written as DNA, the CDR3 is TGCGCCAGCAGCCAACCCACGACAGGGAGAGGCTACACCTTC.

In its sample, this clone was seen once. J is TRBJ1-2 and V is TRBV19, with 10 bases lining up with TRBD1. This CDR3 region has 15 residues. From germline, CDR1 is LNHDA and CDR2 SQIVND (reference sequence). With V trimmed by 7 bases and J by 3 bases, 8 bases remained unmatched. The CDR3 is CASIRDRGVDYGYTF. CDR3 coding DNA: TGTGCCAGTATCCGGGACAGGGGAGTGGACTATGGCTACACCTTC. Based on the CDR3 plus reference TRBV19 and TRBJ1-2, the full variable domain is DGGITQSPKYLFRKEGQNVTLSCEQNLNHDAMYWYRQDPGQGLRLIYYSQIVNDFQKGDIAEGYSVSREKKESFPLTVTSAQKNPTAFYLCASIRDRGVDYGYTFGSGTRLTVV.

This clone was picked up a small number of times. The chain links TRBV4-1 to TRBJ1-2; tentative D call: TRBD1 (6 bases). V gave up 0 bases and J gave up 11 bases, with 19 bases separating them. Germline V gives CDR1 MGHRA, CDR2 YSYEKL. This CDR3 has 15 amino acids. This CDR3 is CASSQDSGRGTLYTF. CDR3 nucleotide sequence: TGCGCCAGCAGCCAAGATTCGGGCAGGGGAACTTTGTACACCTTC.

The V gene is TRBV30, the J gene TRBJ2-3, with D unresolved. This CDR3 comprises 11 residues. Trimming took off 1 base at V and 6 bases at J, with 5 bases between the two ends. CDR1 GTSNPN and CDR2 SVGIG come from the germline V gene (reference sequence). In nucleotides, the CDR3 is TGTGCCTGGAGTGGCCGGGATACGCAGTATTTT. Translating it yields CAWSGRDTQYF.